The 23 T cell receptor beta chains in this list originate from one sample, sequenced in a study of blood T cell repertoires in COVID-19. Clones were read by immunoSEQ multiplex PCR, and TCRdb kept only the in-frame ones, dropping some. The table has around 200,000 clones, 75% to 90% seen once. Sequencing was done on a sample of PBMCs or T cells enriched from blood (not recorded which). These TCRs come from a man aged 35 to 55 who had recovered from COVID-19.

The chain couples TRBV30 to TRBJ1-5; D not resolved. The length of the CDR3 is 13 residues. V shed 7 bases and J shed 1 base, with 11 bases lying between them. Germline V lookup: CDR1 GTSNPN, CDR2 SVGIG (reference sequence). CDR3 in DNA: TGTGCCTCGTCCCGGTCCAGCAATCAGCCCCAGCATTTT. Translation: CASSRSSNQPQHF.

This rearrangement joins TRBV21-1 to TRBJ2-1; the DNA was not compared with TRBD2, the D call given in the table. TRBV21-1 is listed as a pseudogene. This CDR3 comprises 15 residues. Here the CDR3 reads CASSAREYRSNEQFF. CDR3 nucleotides: TGTGCCAGCAGCGCTAGGGAGTATAGGAGCAATGAGCAGTTCTTC.

The chain joins TRBV11-3 to TRBJ2-5, with TRBD1 matching over 8 bases. The CDR3 consists of 16 residues. Germline CDR1 and CDR2: SGHNT and YENEEA. V was pared by 4 bases and J by 2 bases, with 9 bases of the junction left unmatched. The CDR3 region has the DNA TGTGCCAGCAGCTCTCACCGGGACAGGTATCAAGAGACCCAGTACTTC. This encodes CASSSHRDRYQETQYF. The full variable domain, with the rest looked up from reference TRBV11-3 and TRBJ2-5, is EAGVVQSPRYKIIEKKQPVAFWCNPISGHNTLYWYLQNLGQGPELLIRYENEEAVDDSQLPKDRFSAERLKGVDSTLKIQPAELGDSAVYLCASSSHRDRYQETQYFGPGTRLLVL.

The chain links TRBV6-2 or TRBV6-3 to TRBJ2-6, with 7 bases matching TRBD1. This CDR3 has 16 amino acids. Germline assignment: CDR1 MNHEY and CDR2 SVGEGT. V gave up 2 bases and J gave up 6 bases; unmatched junction bases: 7. The CDR3 is CASSYTRQGMANVLTF. The CDR3 DNA follows: TGTGCCAGCAGTTACACACGACAGGGAATGGCCAACGTCCTGACTTTC.

The rearrangement links TRBV7-8 to TRBJ2-1, with D possibly TRBD2 on 6 matching bases. This CDR3 has 14 residues. Trimming shortened V by 6 bases and J by 8 bases, and 17 bases separated the two germline ends. Germline lookup yields CDR1 SGHVS and CDR2 FQNEAQ. For the CDR3, the DNA is TGTGCCAGCAGACCAGCGGGTTACGGGGATGAGCAGTTCTTC. Amino acid sequence: CASRPAGYGDEQFF.

V and J are TRBV28 and TRBJ2-3, with 7 positions matching TRBD1. This CDR3 is 17 amino acids long. Germline CDR1 is MDHEN and CDR2 is SYDVKM. Trimming at V came to 6 bases and at J to 1 base, leaving 13 bases not matched to a gene. In DNA form, the CDR3 reads TGTGCCAGCAGACCGGGACAGTGGGTTGGAGGCACAGATACGCAGTATTTT. Encoded protein: CASRPGQWVGGTDTQYF.

This rearrangement joins TRBV24-1 to TRBJ2-1, with D possibly TRBD1 on 6 matching bases. V lost 9 bases and J lost 3, with 23 bases in between. CDR1 KGHDR and CDR2 SFDVKD come from the germline V gene. CDR3 length equals 17 residues. As DNA, the CDR3 is TGTGCCACCTTCGGGACACATTATTTCACCTACTACAATGAGCAGTTCTTC. The encoded protein is CATFGTHYFTYYNEQFF.

The CDR3 protein is CASSHWQGPNQPQHF. The CDR3 nucleotides are TGTGCCAGCAGCCACTGGCAGGGCCCTAATCAGCCCCAGCATTTT. The chain has TRBV6-1 and TRBJ1-5; D is perhaps TRBD1 (5 bases). The ends were cut back, 6 bases at V and 4 bases at J, with 16 bases in the middle. The CDR3 loop spans 15 amino acids. Germline CDR1 is MNHNS and CDR2 is SASEGT.

As DNA, the CDR3 is TGTGCCAGCAGGAAAAGCGGGGGAAGCTCCTACGAGCAGTACTTC. It yields the protein CASRKSGGSSYEQYF. This sequence joins TRBV2 and TRBJ2-7; 8 bases fit TRBD2. The V gene's germline CDR1 is SNHLY and CDR2 FYNNEI. Trimming removed 6 bases from V and 0 bases from J; junction bases left unmatched: 7. The CDR3 runs to 15 residues.

The rearrangement uses TRBV10-3 and TRBJ1-3; 8 bases fit TRBD1. The ends lost 4 bases at V and 2 bases at J; junction bases unmatched: 4. The germline V gene has CDR1 ENHRY and CDR2 SYGVKD. The CDR3 loop spans 15 amino acids. The CDR3, as DNA: TGTGCCATCAGTGGCGCACAGGGGGCTGGAAACACCATATATTTT. Translated: CAISGAQGAGNTIYF.

The gene calls are TRBV5-1 and TRBJ2-1, with TRBD2 matching over 13 bases. Germline CDR1 SGHRS, CDR2 YFSETQ. With V trimmed by 3 bases and J by 3 bases, 3 bases remained unmatched. CDR3 size: 16 residues. Here the CDR3 DNA reads TGCGCCAGCAGCTCTAGGACTAGCGGGAGCTACAATGAGCAGTTCTTC. This sequence encodes CASSSRTSGSYNEQFF.

J is TRBJ2-1 and V is TRBV28; 9 bases are shared with TRBD2. CDR1 MDHEN and CDR2 SYDVKM come from the germline V gene. After removal of 5 bases from V and 6 bases from J, the junction contained 11 bases not matched to a gene. The CDR3 length is 16 residues. DNA of the CDR3: TGTGCCAGCAGTAACGGGAGCGGCGGGAGGGCCAATGAGCAGTTCTTC. This translates into CASSNGSGGRANEQFF.

The gene calls are TRBV4-1 and TRBJ2-3, with 8 bases lining up with TRBD2. The CDR3 has 16 amino acids. V was pared by 1 base and J by 0 bases, with 3 bases of the junction left unmatched. CDR1 is MGHRA, CDR2 YSYEKL, per germline. CDR3 protein: CASSQGPSGSTDTQYF. The CDR3 nucleotides read TGCGCCAGCAGCCAAGGGCCTAGCGGGAGCACAGATACGCAGTATTTT.

The V gene is TRBV11-2, the J gene TRBJ1-5; D is unresolved. Germline CDR1 SGHAT, CDR2 FQNNGV. The V end was cut by 5 bases, the J end by 0 bases, with 11 bases between. The CDR3 consists of 15 residues. CDR3 sequence: CASSPGANSNQPQHF. CDR3 bases: TGTGCCAGCAGCCCGGGAGCTAATAGCAATCAGCCCCAGCATTTT.

The rearrangement links TRBV2 to TRBJ2-4; 9 bases map to TRBD2. The ends lost 1 base at V and 4 bases at J; junction bases unmatched: 2. This CDR3 has 15 residues. Germline CDR1 SNHLY, CDR2 FYNNEI. The DNA of the CDR3 is TGTGCCAGCAGTGAAGGGACTAGCGTAAAAAACATTCAGTACTTC. Translation: CASSEGTSVKNIQYF.

The chain recombines TRBV5-1 with TRBJ2-3, with 8 bases that match TRBD1. This CDR3 is 15 amino acids long. CDR1 SGHRS and CDR2 YFSETQ come from the germline V gene. Trimming removed 0 bases from V and 1 base from J; junction bases left unmatched: 1. CDR3 in amino acids: CASSLEGQGTDTQYF. The CDR3 bases are TGCGCCAGCAGCTTGGAGGGACAGGGCACAGATACGCAGTATTTT.

CDR3 sequence (DNA): TGTGCCAGCAGCTCGCTAGCGGATACGCAGTATTTT. Residues: CASSSLADTQYF. The V and J genes are TRBV13 and TRBJ2-3; possible D gene TRBD2, 6 bases. The CDR3 consists of 12 residues. V dropped 4 bases and J dropped 6 bases, with 8 bases sitting between them. The germline V gene has CDR1 PRHDT and CDR2 FYEKMQ (reference sequence).

The chain uses TRBV11-2 and TRBJ2-1, with D possibly matching TRBD2 (6 bases). The CDR3 totals 15 residues. V dropped 5 bases and J dropped 2 bases, with 13 bases sitting between them. From germline, CDR1 is SGHAT and CDR2 FQNNGV. CDR3 sequence: CASSPRLVAYNEQFF. For the CDR3, the DNA is TGTGCCAGCAGCCCAAGACTAGTGGCCTACAATGAGCAGTTCTTC.

The V and J genes are TRBV5-5 and TRBJ1-2; 12 nucleotides match TRBD1. CDR1 and CDR2 from the germline V gene are SGHKS and YYEKEE (reference sequence). V lost 0 bases, J lost 1 base, and 10 bases stayed unmatched. The CDR3 extends over 19 amino acids. The CDR3 is CASSLEGTGGASVNYGYTF. The CDR3 coding sequence is TGTGCCAGCAGCTTGGAAGGGACAGGGGGCGCGTCGGTTAACTATGGCTACACCTTC. The full variable domain, rest sourced from reference TRBV5-5 and TRBJ1-2, is DAGVTQSPTHLIKTRGQQVTLRCSPISGHKSVSWYQQVLGQGPQFIFQYYEKEERGRGNFPDRFSARQFPNYSSELNVNALLLGDSALYLCASSLEGTGGASVNYGYTFGSGTRLTVV.

The gene calls are TRBV19 and TRBJ2-3; D perhaps matches TRBD2 (6 bases). Between the trimmed V and J ends, which lost 2 bases and 0 bases, there was a span of 12 bases. The CDR3 length is 16 residues. Germline CDR1 reads LNHDA; CDR2 reads SQIVND (reference sequence). Here the CDR3 reads CASSISSGLSTDTQYF. CDR3 DNA: TGTGCCAGTAGTATATCGTCGGGACTTAGCACAGATACGCAGTATTTT.

The genes are TRBV29-1 and TRBJ1-1; D ambiguous. The CDR3 runs to 18 residues. Trimming stripped 3 bases from V and 0 bases from J, with 23 bases between. Germline values: CDR1 SQVTM, CDR2 ANQGSEA. CDR3 residues: CSVEGEWAWETMNTEAFF. The CDR3 DNA is TGCAGCGTTGAGGGCGAGTGGGCGTGGGAGACCATGAACACTGAAGCTTTCTTT.

This sequence joins TRBV6-5 and TRBJ2-5; TRBD1 matches 7 bases. The CDR3 covers 13 residues. The V segment lost 6 bases and the J segment 5 bases; nucleotides outside the gene matches: 6. Germline V lookup: CDR1 MNHEY, CDR2 SVGAGI. CDR3 residues: CASRRQGVETQYF. The CDR3 nucleotides are TGTGCCAGCAGGCGACAGGGTGTGGAGACCCAGTACTTC.

The J gene is TRBJ1-1, the V gene TRBV27, with 8 bases fitting TRBD1. Trimming at V came to 8 bases and at J to 1 base, leaving 9 bases not matched to a gene. This CDR3 comprises 15 residues. Germline assignment: CDR1 MNHEY and CDR2 SMNVEV (reference sequence). CDR3 protein: CASCPQGAGNTEAFF. The CDR3 DNA reads TGTGCCAGCTGCCCTCAGGGGGCTGGGAACACTGAAGCTTTCTTT.